These 8 T cell receptor beta chains came from one sample sequenced in a study of sequential checkpoint blockade in melanoma. This sample's treatment: randomized to nivolumab then ipilimumab (arm A) or the reverse (arm B). Only in-frame clones appear in the TCRdb table, and some are missing; sequencing was by immunoSEQ multiplex PCR. The table includes around 11,000 clones, under 60% detected once. The source was CD8+ T cells sorted from blood (inferred from file names), collected from a patient given nivolumab and ipilimumab in sequence. The receptors were gathered from a human donor with melanoma.

This chain uses TRBV9 with TRBJ2-7, with 13 nucleotides matching TRBD2. From germline, CDR1 is SGDLS and CDR2 YYNGEE. The CDR3 runs to 14 residues. Trimming cost V 2 bases and J 6 bases; bases outside gene matches: 2. Here the CDR3 DNA reads TGTGCCAGCAGCGTGGGACTAGCGGGGATCGAGCAGTACTTC. Translation: CASSVGLAGIEQYF.

This chain links TRBV12-5 with TRBJ2-7; tentatively, D is TRBD1 (7 bases). This CDR3 is built from 18 residues. V was shortened by 1 base and J by 2 bases, with 21 bases between the two germline ends. CDR1 is LGHNT, CDR2 FRNRAP, per germline. The CDR3 region is CASGLAITGGQRTYEQYF. The CDR3 DNA sequence: TGTGCTAGTGGTTTGGCCATTACCGGGGGACAGAGAACCTACGAGCAGTACTTC.

This clone has a handful of counts. The chain is built from TRBV19 and TRBJ2-3, with 7 nucleotides matching TRBD1. The germline gives CDR1 LNHDA, CDR2 SQIVND (reference sequence). With 6 bases clipped from V and 3 bases from J, the junction kept 9 bases outside the gene matches. The length of the CDR3 is 15 residues. CDR3 bases: TGTGCCAGTAGACAGGCGACAGGGAGTACAGATACGCAGTATTTT. Translated: CASRQATGSTDTQYF.

This clone was detected a few times. The chain combines TRBV5-1 with TRBJ2-7, with 11 bases that match TRBD1. The CDR3 spans 14 residues. Losses at the gene ends were 1 base for V and 6 bases for J; bases not matched to a gene: 3. Germline-derived CDR1 and CDR2 are SGHRS and YFSETQ. DNA of the CDR3: TGCGCCAGCAGCTTGTGGACAGGGGGCGCCGAGCAGTACTTC. It is translated as CASSLWTGGAEQYF.

Of note for this clone: Other nucleotide sequences from this sample produce the same CDR3. This rearrangement joins TRBV7-2 to TRBJ2-3; D is unresolved. Trimming removed 6 bases from V and 0 bases from J, with 7 bases in between. The germline gives CDR1 SGHTA, CDR2 FQGNSA. The CDR3 is 13 amino acids. Here the CDR3 DNA reads TGTGCCAGCAGTTTCTCTAGCACAGATACGCAGTATTTT. This sequence encodes CASSFSSTDTQYF.

The J gene is TRBJ1-2, the V gene TRBV7-8; no firm D call. The V gene's germline CDR1 is SGHVS and CDR2 FQNEAQ. This CDR3 spans 13 amino acids. Trimming took off 2 bases at V and 4 bases at J, with 8 bases between the two ends. The CDR3 DNA reads TGTGCCAGCAGCTTAAGTCAGATCTATGGCTACACCTTC. Residues: CASSLSQIYGYTF.

This clone was counted between two and nine times. The genes are TRBV7-9 and TRBJ2-7; TRBD1 is a possible D gene (6 bases). Between the trimmed V and J ends, which lost 3 bases and 5 bases, there was a span of 11 bases. The CDR3 totals 13 residues. Germline loops: CDR1 SEHNR, CDR2 FQNEAQ (reference sequence). The CDR3 protein is CASSLPNRDEQYF. The CDR3 nucleotides are TGTGCCAGCAGCTTGCCTAACAGGGACGAGCAGTACTTC.

This clone has a handful of counts. This chain joins TRBV11-2 and TRBJ2-3, with D possibly being TRBD2 (6 bases). Germline V gives CDR1 SGHAT, CDR2 FQNNGV. Between the trimmed V and J ends, which lost 5 bases and 5 bases, there was a span of 11 bases. The CDR3 length is 13 residues. In DNA, the CDR3 is TGTGCCAGCAGCGAAAGACTAGTAGATACGCAGTATTTT. Encoded protein: CASSERLVDTQYF.